This entry is about one T cell receptor (beta chain). This sample was included in a study of blood T cell repertoires in COVID-19. Trimming stripped 6 bases from V and 2 bases from J, with 13 bases between. This CDR3 is 14 amino acids long. The germline V gene encodes CDR1 MDHEN and CDR2 SYDVKM. TCRdb's table, derived via immunoSEQ multiplex PCR, lists solely in-frame clones and lacks some. The sample lists roughly 230,000 clones, about 88% occurring once. The rearrangement joins TRBV28 to TRBJ1-2; D is unclear. Sample: PBMCs or T cells enriched from blood (not recorded which). The TCR sequence derives from a woman between 50 and 59 years old who had been exposed to COVID-19. The CDR3 here is CASRSTGRNYGYTF. In DNA, the CDR3 is TGTGCCAGCAGGTCCACGGGAAGAAACTATGGCTACACCTTC.